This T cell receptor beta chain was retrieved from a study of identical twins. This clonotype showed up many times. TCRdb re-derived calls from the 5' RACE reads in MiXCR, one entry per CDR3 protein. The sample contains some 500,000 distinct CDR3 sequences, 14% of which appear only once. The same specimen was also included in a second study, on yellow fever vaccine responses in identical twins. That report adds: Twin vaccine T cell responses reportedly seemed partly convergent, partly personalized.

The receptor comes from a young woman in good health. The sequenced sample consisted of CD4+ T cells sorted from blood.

Here the CDR3 reads CASSLVALGQFF. Written as DNA, the CDR3 is TGTGCCAGCAGTTTAGTCGCCCTGGGGCAGTTCTTC. The chain joins TRBV12-3 or TRBV12-4 to TRBJ2-1; D call uncertain. CDR3 size: 12 residues. The germline V and J ends were trimmed by 1 base and 12 bases, with 10 bases remaining between them.